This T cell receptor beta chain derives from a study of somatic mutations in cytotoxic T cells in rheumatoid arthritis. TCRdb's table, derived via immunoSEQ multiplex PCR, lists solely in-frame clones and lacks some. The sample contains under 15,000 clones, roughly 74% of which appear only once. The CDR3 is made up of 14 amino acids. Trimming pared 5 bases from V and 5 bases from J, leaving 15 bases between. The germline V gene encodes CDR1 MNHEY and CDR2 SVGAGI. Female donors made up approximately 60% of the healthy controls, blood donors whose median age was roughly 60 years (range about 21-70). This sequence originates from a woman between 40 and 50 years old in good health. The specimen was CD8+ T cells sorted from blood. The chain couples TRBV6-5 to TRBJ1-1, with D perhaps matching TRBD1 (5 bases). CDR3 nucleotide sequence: TGTGCCAGCAGTAAGGACACTCGGGGGACTGAAGCTTTCTTT. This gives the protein CASSKDTRGTEAFF.